The 25 T cell receptor beta chains given below trace back to one sample, sequenced in a study of cytomegalovirus exposure and HLA in healthy donors. PCR employed 60 Vbeta and 13 Jbeta primers. Assay used: immunoSEQ multiplex PCR; TCRdb lists only in-frame clones, some missing. The table lists some 160,000 clones, 65% to 80% of them singletons. The sample taken for sequencing was PBMCs. The source is a woman aged 40 to 50 in good health and CMV-seronegative.

This rearrangement joins TRBV2 to TRBJ1-5, with TRBD1 matching 11 bases. The CDR3 has 15 amino acids. CDR1 and CDR2 from the germline V gene are SNHLY and FYNNEI. The J segment lost 6 bases and the V segment lost 4 bases, leaving 5 bases of the junction unmatched. CDR3 region: CASSGGQGASQPQHF. DNA of the CDR3: TGTGCCAGCAGTGGCGGACAGGGGGCAAGTCAGCCCCAGCATTTT.

V gene TRBV5-1 combines with J gene TRBJ2-5, with TRBD1 matching over 7 bases. This CDR3 contains 15 residues. The V segment lost 0 bases and the J segment 4 bases; nucleotides outside the gene matches: 6. Germline V CDR1 and CDR2: SGHRS, YFSETQ. CDR3 in amino acids: CASSLVGGEGETQYF. CDR3 in DNA: TGCGCCAGCAGCTTGGTAGGGGGCGAAGGAGAGACCCAGTACTTC.

The chain uses TRBV5-1 and TRBJ2-1; 8 bases are shared with TRBD2. V shed 3 bases and J 0 bases; nucleotides not matched to a gene: 5. The CDR3 length is 16 residues. Germline lookup yields CDR1 SGHRS and CDR2 YFSETQ. CDR3 sequence: CASSSLGGGSYNEQFF. In nucleotides, the CDR3 is TGCGCCAGCAGCTCCCTCGGGGGGGGCTCCTACAATGAGCAGTTCTTC.

V is TRBV19 and J is TRBJ2-7; maybe TRBD2 (5 bases). The germline gives CDR1 LNHDA, CDR2 SQIVND (reference sequence). V was clipped by 5 bases and J by 8 bases, with 13 bases between them. The CDR3 length is 12 residues. DNA for the CDR3: TGTGCCAGTAGTCCTGGAGGCGCACAGCAGTACTTC. Amino acids: CASSPGGAQQYF.

The sample holds a few counts of this clone. The chain recombines TRBV6-1 with TRBJ2-7; 8 positions agree with TRBD1. The germline V gene has CDR1 MNHNS and CDR2 SASEGT. Unmatched junction bases numbered 6, after V lost 8 bases and J lost 0 bases. The CDR3 loop spans 14 amino acids. This chain's CDR3 is CASWTGTFSYEQYF. The CDR3 DNA reads as TGTGCCAGCTGGACAGGGACCTTCTCCTACGAGCAGTACTTC.

This rearrangement joins TRBV7-8 to TRBJ2-1, with 8 bases fitting TRBD1. The V gene end was trimmed by 5 bases and the J gene end by 7 bases; junction bases not matched to a gene: 16. This CDR3 region has 17 residues. From germline, CDR1 is SGHVS and CDR2 FQNEAQ. CDR3 region: CASSVLRSRTGLNEQFF. The DNA of the CDR3 is TGTGCCAGCAGCGTACTCCGATCGCGGACAGGGTTAAATGAGCAGTTCTTC.

A remark on this clone: The sample holds other DNA sequences that translate to the same CDR3. The rearrangement links TRBV6-1 to TRBJ2-7; 7 bases line up with TRBD1. The V gene's germline CDR1 is MNHNS and CDR2 SASEGT. The CDR3 is made up of 13 amino acids. V shed 6 bases and J 3 bases; nucleotides not matched to a gene: 5. The DNA of the CDR3 is TGTGCCAGCAGCAGACAGGGTAGCTACGAGCAGTACTTC. Protein product: CASSRQGSYEQYF.

The chain joins TRBV18 to TRBJ1-1; the D gene is possibly TRBD1 (5 bases). V lost 0 bases and J lost 6, with 14 bases in between. Germline CDR1 and CDR2: KGHSH and LQKENI. This CDR3 is 15 amino acids long. CDR3 residues: CASSPPGGVSPEAFF. Written as DNA, the CDR3 is TGTGCCAGCTCACCACCTGGGGGGGTGTCGCCTGAAGCTTTCTTT.

V is TRBV7-9 and J is TRBJ2-5; 8 nucleotides match TRBD1. Germline CDR1 is SEHNR and CDR2 is FQNEAQ (reference sequence). V trimming: 5 bases; J trimming: 1 base; junction bases outside the gene matches: 6. The CDR3 contains 15 residues. In nucleotides, the CDR3 is TGTGCCAGCAGCATTGACAGGGGTTCCCAAGAGACCCAGTACTTC. This encodes CASSIDRGSQETQYF. The full variable domain, completed using reference TRBV7-9 and TRBJ2-5, is DTGVSQNPRHKITKRGQNVTFRCDPISEHNRLYWYRQTLGQGPEFLTYFQNEAQLEKSRLLSDRFSAERPKGSFSTLEIQRTEQGDSAMYLCASSIDRGSQETQYFGPGTRLLVL.

The rearrangement uses TRBV9 and TRBJ2-5; D unresolved. Trimming cost V 0 bases and J 0 bases, with 6 bases left between them. The CDR3 covers 14 residues. Germline V gene lookup returns CDR1 SGDLS and CDR2 YYNGEE. The CDR3 DNA reads as TGTGCCAGCAGCGTAGGGGCAGACCAAGAGACCCAGTACTTC. As protein: CASSVGADQETQYF.

The CDR3 region has the DNA TGTGCCAGCAGCTTGCGCGGGGTACACACCATATATTTT. Protein product: CASSLRGVHTIYF. V gene TRBV5-4 combines with J gene TRBJ1-3; D is unclear. The V end was cut by 1 base, the J end by 8 bases, with 10 bases between. Germline CDR1 is SGHNT and CDR2 is YYREEE (reference sequence). CDR3 size: 13 residues.

The chain joins TRBV6-4 to TRBJ2-1, with 13 bases lining up with TRBD2. The CDR3 is 16 amino acids. In germline, CDR1 is MRHNA, CDR2 SNTAGT. The V and J ends lost 3 bases and 4 bases, in that order; junction bases with no gene match: 3. CDR3 amino acids: CASSERTSGGYNEQFF. CDR3 bases: TGTGCCAGCAGTGAAAGGACTAGCGGGGGATACAATGAGCAGTTCTTC.

In this sample, this clone turned up once. This rearrangement joins TRBV7-9 to TRBJ1-5; D unclear. This CDR3 comprises 16 residues. Germline V gene data show CDR1 as SEHNR and CDR2 as FQNEAQ (reference sequence). V was cut by 1 base and J by 0 bases, with 10 bases left in between. The CDR3 loop reads CASSLGSSFSNQPQHF. The CDR3 nucleotides are TGTGCCAGCAGCTTAGGCAGTTCCTTTAGCAATCAGCCCCAGCATTTT.

The chain couples TRBV27 to TRBJ1-5, with a tentative D call TRBD1 (5 bases). The ends were cut back, 5 bases at V and 5 bases at J, with 10 bases in the middle. The CDR3 totals 13 residues. Germline assignment: CDR1 MNHEY and CDR2 SMNVEV (reference sequence). CDR3 sequence: CASSRQRYQPQHF. The CDR3 bases are TGTGCCAGCAGTCGACAGCGTTATCAGCCCCAGCATTTT.

Note on this clone: One junction end disagrees with the germline gene, perhaps due to a read error. The chain combines TRBV27 with TRBJ2-2; D perhaps matches TRBD2 (5 bases). The CDR3 is made up of 12 amino acids. From germline, CDR1 is MNHEY and CDR2 SMNVEV (reference sequence). The CDR3, as DNA: TGTGCCAGCAGTATCCCGGACGGGAAGCTGTTTTTT. Translation: CASSIPDGKLFF.

The chain joins TRBV11-3 to TRBJ1-1; the match to TRBD1 covers 7 bases. Germline assignment: CDR1 SGHNT and CDR2 YENEEA. V shed 7 bases, J shed 1 base, and the junction held 9 bases outside the gene matches. The CDR3 length is 15 residues. CDR3 sequence reads: CASTRGGVENTEAFF. Written as DNA, the CDR3 is TGTGCCAGCACCCGAGGGGGCGTCGAGAACACTGAAGCTTTCTTT.

This clone was seen a single time. The gene calls are TRBV30 and TRBJ1-6, with 9 positions matching TRBD1. The germline V gene encodes CDR1 GTSNPN and CDR2 SVGIG (reference sequence). V lost 1 base, J lost 9 bases, and 7 bases stayed unmatched. The CDR3 is made up of 15 amino acids. The CDR3 nucleotides read TGTGCCTGGAGTGGGCGGACAGGGGAAAGTTCACCCCTCCACTTT. This sequence encodes CAWSGRTGESSPLHF.

The genes are TRBV29-1 and TRBJ2-7, with TRBD1 matching 8 bases. This CDR3 contains 14 residues. CDR1 and CDR2 (germline): SQVTM, ANQGSEA. Trimming at V came to 7 bases and at J to 0 bases, leaving 8 bases not matched to a gene. CDR3: CSAQTGGSSYEQYF. The CDR3 nucleotides are TGCAGCGCTCAAACAGGGGGTTCCTCCTACGAGCAGTACTTC.

This chain uses TRBV11-3 with TRBJ2-3; 8 bases fit TRBD1. There are 16 residues in the CDR3. After removal of 3 bases from V and 2 bases from J, the junction contained 7 bases not matched to a gene. Germline CDR1 is SGHNT and CDR2 is YENEEA. The CDR3 reads CASSLGRGPYTDTQYF. In nucleotides, the CDR3 is TGTGCCAGCAGCTTGGGCAGGGGGCCCTACACAGATACGCAGTATTTT.

V gene TRBV7-6 combines with J gene TRBJ1-1, with 7 bases that match TRBD1. Per the germline V gene, CDR1 is SGHVS and CDR2 is FNYEAQ. Trimming took 7 bases from V and 3 from J; bases not matched to a gene: 5. CDR3 length: 13 residues. The CDR3 reads CASTQGGYTEAFF. The DNA of the CDR3 is TGTGCCAGCACCCAGGGGGGTTACACTGAAGCTTTCTTT.

The chain is built from TRBV29-1 and TRBJ1-1, with D perhaps matching TRBD1 (6 bases). CDR3 size: 10 residues. The germline gives CDR1 SQVTM, CDR2 ANQGSEA. The V end was cut by 7 bases, the J end by 8 bases, with 11 bases between. CDR3 amino acids: CSGGQREAFF. The CDR3 coding sequence is TGCAGCGGAGGACAGCGAGAAGCTTTCTTT.

This sequence joins TRBV11-2 and TRBJ2-3; D gene uncertain. V was pared by 11 bases and J by 3 bases, with 6 bases between. Germline V CDR1 and CDR2: SGHAT, FQNNGV. There are 10 residues in the CDR3. The CDR3 bases are TGTGCCCTCAGGACAGATACGCAGTATTTT. As protein: CALRTDTQYF. The complete variable domain, with remaining parts taken from reference TRBV11-2 and TRBJ2-3, reads EAGVAQSPRYKIIEKRQSVAFWCNPISGHATLYWYQQILGQGPKLLIQFQNNGVVDDSQLPKDRFSAERLKGVDSTLKIQPAKLEDSAVYLCALRTDTQYFGPGTRLTVL.

The chain combines TRBV6-5 with TRBJ2-2, with D perhaps matching TRBD2 (5 bases). V was clipped by 5 bases and J by 4 bases, with 14 bases between them. This CDR3 has 15 amino acids. The germline V gene has CDR1 MNHEY and CDR2 SVGAGI. CDR3 loop: CASSLTPGGTGELFF. The CDR3 DNA follows: TGTGCCAGCAGTCTGACCCCCGGAGGCACCGGGGAGCTGTTTTTT.

The V call is TRBV7-6, the J call TRBJ1-3; no reliable D call. Per the germline V gene, CDR1 is SGHVS and CDR2 is FNYEAQ. V shed 1 base and J shed 3 bases, with 13 bases lying between them. CDR3 length equals 16 residues. The CDR3 region has the DNA TGTGCCAGCAGCTTAGGAGTAGAGTCTAATGGAAACACCATATATTTT. This translates into CASSLGVESNGNTIYF.

This clone has a single count. The rearrangement joins TRBV9 to TRBJ2-2; 8 nucleotides align to TRBD1. This CDR3 region has 16 residues. J gave up 7 bases and V 4 bases, and 12 bases lay outside the gene matches. Germline V gene lookup returns CDR1 SGDLS and CDR2 YYNGEE. The CDR3 loop is CASSIRPSGGGGELFF. CDR3 nucleotides: TGTGCCAGCAGCATTCGGCCCTCAGGGGGCGGCGGGGAGCTGTTTTTT.